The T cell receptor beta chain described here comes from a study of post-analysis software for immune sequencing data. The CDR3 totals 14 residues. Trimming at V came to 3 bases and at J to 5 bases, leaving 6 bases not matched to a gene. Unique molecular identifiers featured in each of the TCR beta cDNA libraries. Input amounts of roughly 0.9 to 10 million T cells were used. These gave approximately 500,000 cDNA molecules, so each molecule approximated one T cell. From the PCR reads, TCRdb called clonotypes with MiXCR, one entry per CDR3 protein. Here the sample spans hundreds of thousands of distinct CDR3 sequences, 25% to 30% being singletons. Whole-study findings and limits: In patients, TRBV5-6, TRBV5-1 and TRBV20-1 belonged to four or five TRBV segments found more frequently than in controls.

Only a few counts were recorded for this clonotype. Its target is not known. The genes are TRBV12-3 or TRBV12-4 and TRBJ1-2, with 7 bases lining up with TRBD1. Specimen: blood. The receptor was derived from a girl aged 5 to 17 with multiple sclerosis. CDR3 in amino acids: CASSFRQGRYGYTF. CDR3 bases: TGTGCCAGCAGTTTTCGACAGGGTCGGTATGGCTACACCTTC.